Presented here are 24 T cell receptor beta chains from one specimen sequenced in a study of T cells in narcolepsy. The table came from immunoSEQ multiplex PCR; TCRdb's copy has only in-frame clones and leaves some out. The profile shows tens of thousands of clones, roughly 73% of them singletons. The sequenced sample was CD45RA- memory CD4+ T cells from PBMCs. These receptors originate from a human donor with narcolepsy.

V and J are TRBV18 and TRBJ2-2, with 8 bases identical to TRBD2. This CDR3 is 18 amino acids long. The V segment lost 4 bases and the J segment 7 bases; nucleotides outside the gene matches: 17. CDR1 is KGHSH and CDR2 is LQKENI in the germline V gene. The CDR3 region is CASSLHRSLAVDGGELFF. The CDR3 DNA follows: TGTGCCAGCTCACTACACCGGTCACTAGCGGTCGATGGCGGGGAGCTGTTTTTT. Combining the CDR3 with reference TRBV18 and TRBJ2-2 gives the whole variable domain NAGVMQNPRHLVRRRGQEARLRCSPMKGHSHVYWYRQLPEEGLKFMVYLQKENIIDESGMPKERFSAEFPKEGPSILRIQQVVRGDSAAYFCASSLHRSLAVDGGELFFGEGSRLTVL.

The chain uses TRBV19 and TRBJ2-7; 10 nucleotides line up with TRBD2. V lost 3 bases and J lost 5; bases outside the gene matches: 4. The CDR3 extends over 14 amino acids. Germline-derived CDR1 and CDR2 are LNHDA and SQIVND (reference sequence). CDR3 in DNA: TGTGCCAGTAGTATGGGGGGACTAGCGAACGAGCAGTACTTC. Its protein is CASSMGGLANEQYF.

The chain employs TRBV18 and TRBJ2-5; D perhaps matches TRBD2 (5 bases). This CDR3 spans 15 amino acids. Trimming removed 0 bases at V and 6 bases at J, with 14 bases between. Germline values: CDR1 KGHSH, CDR2 LQKENI. Here the CDR3 DNA reads TGTGCCAGCTCACCACCAACGGGCTCGGGGAAGACCCAGTACTTC. It encodes CASSPPTGSGKTQYF.

This chain links TRBV5-6 with TRBJ2-1, with 11 nucleotides matching TRBD1. The length of the CDR3 is 16 residues. CDR1 and CDR2 (germline): SGHDT, YYEEEE. The J segment lost 4 bases and the V segment lost 0 bases, leaving 3 bases of the junction unmatched. CDR3 sequence: CASSLEGQGVYNEQFF. In nucleotides, the CDR3 is TGTGCCAGCAGCTTGGAGGGACAGGGGGTATACAATGAGCAGTTCTTC.

This chain links TRBV7-3 with TRBJ2-1; 8 nucleotides align to TRBD1. The ends lost 1 base at V and 5 bases at J; junction bases unmatched: 7. The CDR3 is 16 residues long. Germline V gives CDR1 SGHTA, CDR2 FQGTGA. CDR3 DNA sequence: TGTGCCAGCAGCTTAAAGAGGGCGGACAGGGACAATGAGCAGTTCTTC. Protein sequence: CASSLKRADRDNEQFF.

This chain connects TRBV5-1 to TRBJ2-7, with 12 bases fitting TRBD1. V was pared by 1 base and J by 3 bases, with 17 bases of the junction left unmatched. Germline V lookup: CDR1 SGHRS, CDR2 YFSETQ. This CDR3 contains 20 residues. CDR3 residues: CASSLPRDPGQGALYYEQYF. The CDR3 bases are TGCGCCAGCAGCTTGCCCCGAGACCCGGGACAGGGGGCTCTTTACTACGAGCAGTACTTC.

The rearrangement joins TRBV11-3 to TRBJ2-4, with D perhaps given as TRBD1 or TRBD2 (5 bases each). CDR1 and CDR2 (germline): SGHNT, YENEEA. The germline V and J ends were trimmed by 0 bases and 6 bases, with 9 bases remaining between them. The CDR3 loop spans 14 amino acids. The CDR3 region is CASSLDSGTNIQYF. The CDR3 DNA is TGTGCCAGCAGCTTAGATTCCGGGACAAACATTCAGTACTTC.

The chain couples TRBV9 to TRBJ2-1; 8 positions agree with TRBD2. The CDR3 length is 16 residues. V lost 0 bases to trimming and J lost 6 bases; unmatched junction nucleotides: 8. Per the germline V gene, CDR1 is SGDLS and CDR2 is YYNGEE. DNA for the CDR3: TGTGCCAGCAGCGTAGCCATCGGGACTAGGGGCAATGAGCAGTTCTTC. Encoded protein: CASSVAIGTRGNEQFF.

This clone came up a few times. This chain uses TRBV7-9 with TRBJ1-3; the D is unclear. The V and J ends lost 5 bases and 0 bases respectively, with 14 bases between them. The germline gives CDR1 SEHNR, CDR2 FQNEAQ (reference sequence). This CDR3 has 16 amino acids. In DNA form, the CDR3 reads TGTGCCAGCAGCCTGGGCCCTACCCGCTCTGGAAACACCATATATTTT. Its translation: CASSLGPTRSGNTIYF.

The V and J genes are TRBV5-4 and TRBJ1-6, with D possibly TRBD1 on 5 matching bases. The CDR3 spans 15 residues. Germline CDR1 is SGHNT and CDR2 is YYREEE (reference sequence). V was clipped by 0 bases and J by 8 bases, with 12 bases between them. This CDR3 is CASSLEAGIDSPLHF. The CDR3 DNA sequence: TGTGCCAGCAGCTTGGAGGCAGGGATAGATTCACCCCTCCACTTT.

CDR3: CASSARLADSYEQYF. The CDR3 nucleotides are TGTGCCAGTAGTGCTAGACTAGCGGACTCCTACGAGCAGTACTTC. J is TRBJ2-7 and V is TRBV19, with 9 bases identical to TRBD2. V shed 5 bases, J shed 0 bases, and the junction held 5 bases outside the gene matches. The germline V gene has CDR1 LNHDA and CDR2 SQIVND (reference sequence). The CDR3 spans 15 residues.

This clone occurred once. The genes are TRBV5-6 and TRBJ2-4, with 8 bases lining up with TRBD2. Germline CDR1 is SGHDT and CDR2 is YYEEEE. The CDR3 extends over 12 amino acids. The trim removed 1 base at V and 13 bases at J, leaving 4 bases unmatched. In DNA form, the CDR3 reads TGTGCCAGCAGCTTGACGGGAGGGGCACAGTACTTC. This codes for CASSLTGGAQYF.

The J gene is TRBJ1-2, the V gene TRBV4-1; 9 bases are shared with TRBD1. Germline V CDR1 and CDR2: MGHRA, YSYEKL. V lost 3 bases to trimming and J lost 1 base; unmatched junction nucleotides: 3. The CDR3 length is 15 residues. The CDR3 is CASSQGGQGNYGYTF. CDR3 in DNA: TGCGCCAGCAGCCAGGGGGGACAGGGTAACTATGGCTACACCTTC.

V is TRBV6-5 and J is TRBJ2-7, with 9 positions matching TRBD2. Looked up from germline, CDR1 is MNHEY and CDR2 is SVGAGI. The CDR3 runs to 16 residues. V lost 0 bases to trimming and J lost 2 bases; unmatched junction nucleotides: 5. CDR3 region: CASSYSGIAGAYEQYF. The CDR3 DNA is TGTGCCAGCAGTTACTCCGGGATAGCGGGAGCCTACGAGCAGTACTTC.

This clone was found a few times. The V call is TRBV9, the J call TRBJ2-5; D is perhaps TRBD2 (7 bases). Trimming removed 0 bases from V and 5 bases from J, with 11 bases in between. Germline V lookup: CDR1 SGDLS, CDR2 YYNGEE. The CDR3 covers 14 residues. In nucleotides, the CDR3 is TGTGCCAGCAGCGTAGAGGGGGGGTCGGAGACCCAGTACTTC. Its translation is CASSVEGGSETQYF.

The J gene is TRBJ2-5, the V gene TRBV7-9; D not certain. The J call is uncertain, as TRBJ2-7 better fits the DNA end. The CDR3 sequence is 14 residues long. Germline lookup yields CDR1 SEHNR and CDR2 FQNEAQ (reference sequence). CDR3 in amino acids: CASSFSVDSYEQYF. Written as DNA, the CDR3 is TGTGCCAGCAGCTTTTCGGTGGACTCCTACGAGCAGTACTTC.

This chain's CDR3 is CASSIQGRNSPLHF. The DNA for the CDR3 is TGTGCCAGTAGTATCCAGGGGCGGAATTCACCCCTCCACTTT. The V gene is TRBV19, the J gene TRBJ1-6, with D perhaps TRBD1 (6 bases). The V end was cut by 3 bases, the J end by 7 bases, with 10 bases between. The V gene's germline CDR1 is LNHDA and CDR2 SQIVND (reference sequence). The CDR3 has 14 residues.

The chain couples TRBV19 to TRBJ2-5; TRBD1 matches 7 bases. J gave up 0 bases and V 10 bases, and 8 bases lay outside the gene matches. Germline values: CDR1 LNHDA, CDR2 SQIVND (reference sequence). The CDR3 is 14 amino acids. The chain's CDR3 is CATSPGQYQETQYF. CDR3 bases: TGTGCCACCTCACCGGGACAGTACCAAGAGACCCAGTACTTC.

V is TRBV25-1 and J is TRBJ1-2; D remains ambiguous. The V gene's germline CDR1 is MGHDK and CDR2 SYGVNS. This CDR3 spans 12 amino acids. Trimming stripped 4 bases from V and 1 base from J, with 4 bases between. The CDR3 bases are TGTGCCAGCAGTGTCAATAACTATGGCTACACCTTC. Its protein is CASSVNNYGYTF.

The rearrangement uses TRBV7-9 and TRBJ1-1; 7 nucleotides line up with TRBD1. Losses at the gene ends were 5 bases for V and 6 bases for J; bases not matched to a gene: 9. This CDR3 region has 14 residues. Germline values: CDR1 SEHNR, CDR2 FQNEAQ (reference sequence). CDR3 DNA sequence: TGTGCCAGCAGCAGACAGGGTGAGAGGGCTGAAGCTTTCTTT. Encoded protein: CASSRQGERAEAFF.

Only one count was recorded for this clone. The genes are TRBV5-6 and TRBJ2-1; 14 positions agree with TRBD2. Germline values: CDR1 SGHDT, CDR2 YYEEEE. With V trimmed by 4 bases and J by 7 bases, 13 bases remained unmatched. The CDR3 totals 18 residues. The CDR3 nucleotides are TGTGCCAGCAGCCGTAGACTAGCGGGAGGGCCGAGCACTAATGAGCAGTTCTTC. Encoded protein: CASSRRLAGGPSTNEQFF.

The rearrangement links TRBV18 to TRBJ1-5, with 7 bases identical to TRBD1. CDR1 and CDR2 from the germline V gene are KGHSH and LQKENI. The CDR3 runs to 15 residues. With V trimmed by 4 bases and J by 7 bases, 10 bases remained unmatched. The CDR3 coding sequence is TGTGCCAGCTCACTAGACCGGGACAGAGGGCAGCCCCAGCATTTT. Amino acids: CASSLDRDRGQPQHF. Full variable domain (remainder filled in from reference TRBV18 and TRBJ1-5): NAGVMQNPRHLVRRRGQEARLRCSPMKGHSHVYWYRQLPEEGLKFMVYLQKENIIDESGMPKERFSAEFPKEGPSILRIQQVVRGDSAAYFCASSLDRDRGQPQHFGDGTRLSIL.

The genes are TRBV12-5 and TRBJ2-1, with 8 bases aligning to TRBD2. Germline assignment: CDR1 LGHNT and CDR2 FRNRAP. J gave up 8 bases and V 6 bases, and 15 bases lay outside the gene matches. CDR3 length equals 16 residues. The CDR3, as DNA: TGTGCTAGTGGGGGGATAGCGGGGAGGGCCGGATATGAGCAGTTCTTC. Residues: CASGGIAGRAGYEQFF.

This clone was observed once. The chain is built from TRBV18 and TRBJ1-2, with D unclear. Trimming shortened V by 9 bases and J by 6 bases, and 14 bases separated the two germline ends. Germline CDR1 and CDR2: KGHSH and LQKENI. This CDR3 has 12 residues. This CDR3 is CASSYRGDGYTF. CDR3 bases: TGTGCCAGTTCCTACCGGGGTGATGGCTACACCTTC.